This T cell receptor beta chain was sequenced in a study of glioma-infiltrating T cells. Findings and limits, study-wide: CDR3 overlap between tissue and blood was very small. Tissue-blood divergence was below expectation in non-neoplastic patients, above in gliomas.

Amplification of TCR alpha and beta CDR3 regions from RNA used iRepertoire nested multiplex PCR. Input was about 85-400 ng of tissue mRNA or PBMC total RNA. TCRdb fed the multiplex PCR reads into MiXCR, producing one record per CDR3 protein. The sample records roughly 100,000 distinct CDR3 sequences, roughly 40% being singletons. The V end was cut by 5 bases, the J end by 4 bases, with 12 bases between. Germline values: CDR1 PRHDT, CDR2 FYEKMQ (reference sequence). This CDR3 has 14 residues. This clonotype occurred many times. Antigen specificity is unknown. The clonotype was recovered from a human donor with low-grade glioma or glioblastoma, undergoing nonglioma brain surgery, or in good health (not recorded which). Input material: glioma tissue, nonneoplastic brain tissue, or PBMCs (not recorded which). The chain joins TRBV13 to TRBJ2-1, with D possibly matching TRBD2 (5 bases). CDR3 residues: CASSISGFYNEQFF. CDR3 DNA sequence: TGTGCCAGCAGCATCTCGGGGTTTTACAATGAGCAGTTCTTC. Variable domain in full (rest from reference TRBV13 and TRBJ2-1): AAGVIQSPRHLIKEKRETATLKCYPIPRHDTVYWYQQGPGQDPQFLISFYEKMQSDKGSIPDRFSAQQFSDYHSELNMSSLELGDSALYFCASSISGFYNEQFFGPGTRLTVL.